These T cell receptor beta chains were read from a single sample in a study of blood T cell repertoires in COVID-19. The protocol was immunoSEQ multiplex PCR, while the TCRdb copy is restricted to in-frame clones and leaves out a portion. This table has under 450,000 clones, approximately 93% appearing once. Sequences were obtained from PBMCs or T cells enriched from blood (not recorded which). Receptor source: a woman aged 40 to 49 who had been exposed to COVID-19. CDR3s include the opening cysteine and the closing phenylalanine or tryptophan. The D gene is left open where the match is weak. Rows may omit the clone size; those that give it use once, few, many or a size class.

abundance	v_gene	j_gene	d_gene	CDR3aa	CDR3nt
NA	TRBV6-5	TRBJ1-1	NA	CASSYSTRVSAFF	TGTGCCAGCAGTTACTCAACCAGGGTTTCAGCTTTCTTT
NA	TRBV19	TRBJ1-2	TRBD1	CASSSRLSGGIGGYTF	TGTGCCAGTAGTTCCCGTCTTTCAGGGGGCATCGGGGGCTACACCTTC
once	TRBV29-1	TRBJ2-1	TRBD2	CSVAVLAASYNEQFF	TGCAGCGTTGCCGTACTAGCGGCCTCCTACAATGAGCAGTTCTTC
NA	TRBV6-1	TRBJ2-7	TRBD1	CASSEQPTGTYEQYF	TGTGCCAGCAGTGAACAGCCGACAGGGACCTACGAGCAGTACTTC
NA	TRBV11-3	TRBJ2-7	NA	CASSLVGPLYEQYF	TGTGCCAGCAGCTTAGTTGGCCCCCTCTACGAGCAGTACTTC
once	TRBV9	TRBJ2-3	NA	CASSVRLFGLAPRDTQYF	TGTGCCAGCAGCGTCCGACTATTCGGACTCGCCCCGAGGGATACGCAGTATTTT
once	TRBV7-2	TRBJ2-7	NA	CASMPTRSSYEQYF	TGTGCCAGCATGCCGACTAGAAGCTCCTACGAGCAGTACTTC
NA	TRBV11-3	TRBJ2-7	NA	CASSRRGPPLVPYF	TGTGCCAGCAGCCGGCGGGGACCTCCACTGGTGCCGTACTTC
NA	TRBV7-3	TRBJ1-1	NA	CASSPTLNTEAFF	TGTGCCAGCAGCCCCACACTGAACACTGAAGCTTTCTTT
NA	TRBV10-3	TRBJ1-4	TRBD1	CAIQGGSNEKLFF	TGTGCCATCCAAGGGGGCTCTAATGAAAAACTGTTTTTT
once	TRBV7-9	TRBJ2-5	TRBD1	CASSPKDRAGETQYF	TGTGCCAGCAGCCCGAAGGACAGGGCAGGAGAGACCCAGTACTTC
NA	TRBV18	TRBJ1-1	NA	CASSPPSAAFRAFF	TGTGCCAGCTCACCTCCGTCGGCGGCCTTTAGAGCTTTCTTT
NA	TRBV7-9	TRBJ1-6	NA	CASSPTQGGNSPLHF	TGTGCCAGCAGCCCCACACAGGGAGGGAATTCACCCCTCCACTTT
NA	TRBV7-9	TRBJ2-5	NA	CASSFGGAQYF	TGTGCCAGCAGCTTCGGTGGTGCCCAGTACTTC
NA	TRBV19	TRBJ1-2	NA	CASSPGGGAQNYGYTF	TGTGCCAGTAGTCCCGGAGGGGGGGCACAGAACTATGGCTACACCTTC
NA	TRBV3-1/TRBV3-2	TRBJ2-1	TRBD2	CASSRSWGCGSGGNEQFF	TGTGCCAGCAGCCGATCATGGGGGTGCGGGAGCGGCGGCAATGAGCAGTTCTTC
NA	TRBV19	TRBJ2-4	NA	CASSPLRSKNIQYF	TGTGCCAGTAGTCCCCTCCGGTCCAAAAACATTCAGTACTTC
NA	TRBV7-2	TRBJ2-7	TRBD2	CASSPLAGGHYEQYF	TGTGCCAGCAGCCCCCTGGCGGGGGGGCACTACGAGCAGTACTTC
NA	TRBV30	TRBJ1-1	TRBD1	CAWSVNRGRYTEAFF	TGTGCCTGGAGTGTCAACAGGGGGAGGTACACTGAAGCTTTCTTT
once	TRBV9	TRBJ2-1	NA	CASSFRLGGYNEQFF	TGTGCCAGCAGCTTTCGACTGGGGGGCTACAATGAGCAGTTCTTC
NA	TRBV18	TRBJ1-1	TRBD1	CASSRRQGTTNTEAFF	TGTGCCAGCTCACGAAGACAGGGGACAACGAACACTGAAGCTTTCTTT
NA	TRBV5-4	TRBJ2-5	TRBD2	CASSSTGTRKETQYF	TGTGCCAGCAGCTCCACCGGGACTAGGAAAGAGACCCAGTACTTC
NA	TRBV6-4	TRBJ2-1	TRBD2	CASSDSTGGAYNEQFF	TGTGCCAGCAGTGACTCCACGGGAGGGGCCTACAATGAGCAGTTCTTC
NA	TRBV5-1	TRBJ1-1	NA	CASGLGTTTEAFF	TGCGCCAGCGGCCTCGGGACAACCACTGAAGCTTTCTTT
once	TRBV4-3	TRBJ1-2	NA	CASSQDQHRADGYTF	TGCGCCAGCAGCCAAGATCAGCACAGGGCTGACGGCTACACCTTC
NA	TRBV19	TRBJ2-3	TRBD2	CASSTRTSGTPDTQYF	TGTGCCAGTAGTACTCGGACTAGCGGGACTCCAGATACGCAGTATTTT
NA	TRBV5-1	TRBJ2-3	TRBD1	CASSLGTATDTQYF	TGCGCCAGCAGCCTGGGGACAGCCACAGATACGCAGTATTTT
NA	TRBV5-6	TRBJ2-7	TRBD2	CASSLLTSGGNYEQYF	TGTGCCAGCAGTCTTCTCACTAGCGGGGGGAACTACGAGCAGTACTTC
NA	TRBV6-5	TRBJ2-5	NA	CASRPHRVMETQYF	TGTGCCAGCAGGCCCCACAGGGTGATGGAGACCCAGTACTTC
NA	TRBV4-3	TRBJ1-2	NA	CASSQAGKGYGYTF	TGCGCCAGCAGCCAGGCAGGGAAAGGCTATGGCTACACCTTC
NA	TRBV7-9	TRBJ1-2	NA	CASSIKRDYGYTF	TGTGCCAGCAGCATCAAGAGGGACTATGGCTACACCTTC
NA	TRBV18	TRBJ1-2	TRBD1	CASSPGTGNYGYTF	TGTGCCAGCTCGCCCGGGACAGGGAACTATGGCTACACCTTC
NA	TRBV4-3	TRBJ1-5	TRBD1	CASSHNGTGVYRNQPQHF	TGCGCCAGCAGCCATAACGGGACAGGGGTATACCGGAATCAGCCCCAGCATTTT
NA	TRBV6-2/TRBV6-3	TRBJ2-2	NA	CASSSARNTGELFF	TGTGCCAGCAGTTCTGCGAGGAACACCGGGGAGCTGTTTTTT
NA	TRBV10-2	TRBJ2-7	TRBD1	CASSEQRTGGAFRSNEQYF	TGCGCCAGCAGTGAGCAGAGGACAGGGGGCGCTTTTAGGTCGAACGAGCAGTACTTC
NA	TRBV6-2/TRBV6-3	TRBJ2-2	TRBD1	CASSYSTGVGTGELFF	TGTGCCAGCAGTTACTCGACAGGGGTCGGCACCGGGGAGCTGTTTTTT
NA	TRBV10-3	TRBJ1-1	TRBD1	CAISDRQGDRNTEAFF	TGTGCCATCAGTGATAGACAGGGGGACAGGAACACTGAAGCTTTCTTT
NA	TRBV6-5	TRBJ2-3	NA	CASSYSASTDTQYF	TGTGCCAGCAGTTACTCGGCTAGCACAGATACGCAGTATTTT
NA	TRBV9	TRBJ1-2	NA	CASSRAVGPGVYGYTF	TGTGCCAGCAGCCGTGCCGTTGGGCCGGGAGTATATGGCTACACCTTC
NA	TRBV27	TRBJ1-1	NA	CASSLSTGREAFF	TGTGCCAGCAGTTTATCAACAGGCAGAGAAGCTTTCTTT
NA	TRBV11-3	TRBJ2-3	TRBD2	CASSPRLAGMSTDTQYF	TGTGCCAGCAGCCCCCGACTAGCGGGGATGAGCACAGATACGCAGTATTTT
NA	TRBV7-9	TRBJ1-5	NA	CASSTSSQPQHF	TGTGCCAGCAGCACTTCGTCCCAGCCCCAGCATTTT